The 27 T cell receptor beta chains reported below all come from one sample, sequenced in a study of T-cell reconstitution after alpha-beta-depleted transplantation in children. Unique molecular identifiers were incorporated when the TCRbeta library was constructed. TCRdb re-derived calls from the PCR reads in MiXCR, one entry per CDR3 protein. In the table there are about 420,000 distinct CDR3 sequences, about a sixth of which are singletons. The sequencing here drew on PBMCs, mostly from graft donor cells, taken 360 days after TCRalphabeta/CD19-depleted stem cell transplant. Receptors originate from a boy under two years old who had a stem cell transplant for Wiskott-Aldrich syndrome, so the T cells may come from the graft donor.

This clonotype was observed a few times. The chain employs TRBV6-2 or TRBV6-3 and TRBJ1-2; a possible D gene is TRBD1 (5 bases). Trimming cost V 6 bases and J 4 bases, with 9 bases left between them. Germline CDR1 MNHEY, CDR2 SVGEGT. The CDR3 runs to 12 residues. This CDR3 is CASRPDSYGYTF. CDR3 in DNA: TGTGCCAGCAGACCCGACAGCTATGGCTACACCTTC.

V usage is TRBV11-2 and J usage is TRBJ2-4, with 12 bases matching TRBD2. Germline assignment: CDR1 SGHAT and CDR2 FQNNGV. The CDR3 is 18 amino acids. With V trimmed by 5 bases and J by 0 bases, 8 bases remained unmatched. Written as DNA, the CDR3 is TGTGCCAGCAGCCTCTCTAGCGGGGGGGCCTTAGCCAAAAACATTCAGTACTTC. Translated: CASSLSSGGALAKNIQYF.

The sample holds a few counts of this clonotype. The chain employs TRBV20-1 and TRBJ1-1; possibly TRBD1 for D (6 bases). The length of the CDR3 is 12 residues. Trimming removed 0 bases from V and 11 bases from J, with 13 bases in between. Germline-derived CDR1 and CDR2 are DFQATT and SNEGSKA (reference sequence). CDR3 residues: CSAREHRVEAFF. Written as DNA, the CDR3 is TGCAGTGCTAGAGAGCACAGGGTGGAGGCTTTCTTT.

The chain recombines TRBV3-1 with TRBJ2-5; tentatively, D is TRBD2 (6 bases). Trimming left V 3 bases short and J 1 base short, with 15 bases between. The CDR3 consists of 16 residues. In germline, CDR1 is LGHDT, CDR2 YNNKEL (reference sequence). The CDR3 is CASSQRGKVSQETQYF. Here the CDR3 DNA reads TGTGCCAGCAGCCAGCGGGGAAAGGTCAGCCAAGAGACCCAGTACTTC.

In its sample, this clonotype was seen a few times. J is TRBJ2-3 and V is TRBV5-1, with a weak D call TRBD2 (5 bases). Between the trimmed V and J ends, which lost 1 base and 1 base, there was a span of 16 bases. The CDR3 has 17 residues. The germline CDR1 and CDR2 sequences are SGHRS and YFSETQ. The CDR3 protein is CASSLKSTGRGTDTQYF. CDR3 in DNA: TGCGCCAGCAGCTTGAAATCGACGGGGAGAGGCACAGATACGCAGTATTTT.

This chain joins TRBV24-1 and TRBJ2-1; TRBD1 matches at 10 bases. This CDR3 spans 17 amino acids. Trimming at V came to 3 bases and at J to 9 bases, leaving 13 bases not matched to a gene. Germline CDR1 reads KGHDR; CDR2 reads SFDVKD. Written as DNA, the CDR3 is TGTGCCACCAGTGATCGGGCCCCGGGACAGGGGAGGCGTGAGCAGTTCTTC. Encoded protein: CATSDRAPGQGRREQFF.

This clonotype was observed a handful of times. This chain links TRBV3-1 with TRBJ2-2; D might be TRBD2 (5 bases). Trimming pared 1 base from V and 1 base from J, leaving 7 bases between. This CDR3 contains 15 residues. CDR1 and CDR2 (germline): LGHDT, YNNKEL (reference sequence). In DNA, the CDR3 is TGTGCCAGCAGCCAAGTCCGGGAGAACACCGGGGAGCTGTTTTTT. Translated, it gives CASSQVRENTGELFF.

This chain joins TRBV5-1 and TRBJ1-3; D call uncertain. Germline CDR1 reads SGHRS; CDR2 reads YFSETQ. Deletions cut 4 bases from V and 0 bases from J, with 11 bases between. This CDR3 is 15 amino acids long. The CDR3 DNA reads TGCGCCAGCAGCCCTGGGATGATCTCTGGAAACACCATATATTTT. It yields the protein CASSPGMISGNTIYF.

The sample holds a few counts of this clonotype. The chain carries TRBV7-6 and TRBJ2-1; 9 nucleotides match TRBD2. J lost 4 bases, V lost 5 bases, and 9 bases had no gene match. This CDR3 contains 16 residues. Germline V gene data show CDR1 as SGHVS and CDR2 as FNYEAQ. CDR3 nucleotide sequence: TGTGCCAGCAGCGTAAAAAGGACTAGCGCGTACAATGAGCAGTTCTTC. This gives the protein CASSVKRTSAYNEQFF. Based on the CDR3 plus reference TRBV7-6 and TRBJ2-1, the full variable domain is GAGVSQSPRYKVTKRGQDVALRCDPISGHVSLYWYRQALGQGPEFLTYFNYEAQQDKSGLPNDRFSAERPEGSISTLTIQRTEQRDSAMYRCASSVKRTSAYNEQFFGPGTRLTVL.

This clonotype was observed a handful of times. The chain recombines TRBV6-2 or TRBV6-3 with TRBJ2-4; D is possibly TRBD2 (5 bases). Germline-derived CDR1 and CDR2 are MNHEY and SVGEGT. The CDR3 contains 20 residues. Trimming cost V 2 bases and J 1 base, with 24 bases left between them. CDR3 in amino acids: CASSYPAAAPLSGAKNIQYF. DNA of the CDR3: TGTGCCAGCAGTTACCCTGCAGCGGCCCCTCTGTCGGGGGCCAAAAACATTCAGTACTTC.

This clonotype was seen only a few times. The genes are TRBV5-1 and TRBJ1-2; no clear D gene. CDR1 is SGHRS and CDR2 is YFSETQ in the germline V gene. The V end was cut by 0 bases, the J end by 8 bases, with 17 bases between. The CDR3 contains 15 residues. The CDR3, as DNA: TGCGCCAGCAGCTTGGTGCCTGGGTCGAGGGCAGGCTACACCTTC. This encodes CASSLVPGSRAGYTF. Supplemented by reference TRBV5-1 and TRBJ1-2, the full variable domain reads KAGVTQTPRYLIKTRGQQVTLSCSPISGHRSVSWYQQTPGQGLQFLFEYFSETQRNKGNFPGRFSGRQFSNSRSEMNVSTLELGDSALYLCASSLVPGSRAGYTFGSGTRLTVV.

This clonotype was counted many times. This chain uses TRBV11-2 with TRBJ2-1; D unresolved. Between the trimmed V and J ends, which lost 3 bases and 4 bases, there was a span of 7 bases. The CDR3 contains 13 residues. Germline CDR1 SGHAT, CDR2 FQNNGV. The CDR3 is CASSLDPYNEQFF. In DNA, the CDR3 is TGTGCCAGCAGCTTGGACCCATACAATGAGCAGTTCTTC.

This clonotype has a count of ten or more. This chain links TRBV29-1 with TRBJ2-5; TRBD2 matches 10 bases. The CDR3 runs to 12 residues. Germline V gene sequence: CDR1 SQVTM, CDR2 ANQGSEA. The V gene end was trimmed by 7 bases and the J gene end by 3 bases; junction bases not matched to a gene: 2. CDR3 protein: CSALAGEETQYF. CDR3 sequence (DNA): TGCAGCGCTCTAGCGGGAGAAGAGACCCAGTACTTC.

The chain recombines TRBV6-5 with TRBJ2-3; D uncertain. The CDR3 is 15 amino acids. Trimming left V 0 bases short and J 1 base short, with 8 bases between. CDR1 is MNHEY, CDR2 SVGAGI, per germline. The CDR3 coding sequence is TGTGCCAGCAGTTACTCTAACCTCCGCACAGATACGCAGTATTTT. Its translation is CASSYSNLRTDTQYF.

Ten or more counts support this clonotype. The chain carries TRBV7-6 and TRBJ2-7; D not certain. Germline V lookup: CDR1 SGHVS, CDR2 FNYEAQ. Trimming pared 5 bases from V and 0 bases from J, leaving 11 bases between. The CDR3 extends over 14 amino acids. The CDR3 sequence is CASSIGRSSYEQYF. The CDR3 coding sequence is TGTGCCAGCAGCATTGGACGGAGCTCCTACGAGCAGTACTTC.

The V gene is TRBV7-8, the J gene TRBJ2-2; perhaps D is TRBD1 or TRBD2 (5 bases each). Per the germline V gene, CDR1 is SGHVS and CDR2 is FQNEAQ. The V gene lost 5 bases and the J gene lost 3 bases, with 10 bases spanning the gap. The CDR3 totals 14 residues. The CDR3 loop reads CASSPRDHTGELFF. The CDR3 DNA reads TGTGCCAGCAGCCCCAGGGACCACACCGGGGAGCTGTTTTTT.

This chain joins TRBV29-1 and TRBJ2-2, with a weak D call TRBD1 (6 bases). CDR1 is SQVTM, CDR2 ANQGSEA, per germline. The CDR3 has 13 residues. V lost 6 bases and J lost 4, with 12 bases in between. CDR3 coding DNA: TGCAGCGTGGGAAACAGGGCCACCGGGGAGCTGTTTTTT. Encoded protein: CSVGNRATGELFF.

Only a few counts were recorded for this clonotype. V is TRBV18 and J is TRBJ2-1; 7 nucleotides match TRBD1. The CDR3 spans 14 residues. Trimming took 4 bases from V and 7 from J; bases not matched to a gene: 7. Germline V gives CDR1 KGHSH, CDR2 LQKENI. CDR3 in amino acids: CASSQDRVKNEQFF. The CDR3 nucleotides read TGTGCCAGCTCACAAGACAGGGTAAAAAATGAGCAGTTCTTC.

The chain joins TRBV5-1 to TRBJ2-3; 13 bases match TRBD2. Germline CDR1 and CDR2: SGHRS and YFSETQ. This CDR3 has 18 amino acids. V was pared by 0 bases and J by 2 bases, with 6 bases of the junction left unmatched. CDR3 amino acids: CASSLGRLAGGPTDTQYF. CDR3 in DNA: TGCGCCAGCAGCTTGGGCCGACTAGCGGGGGGTCCCACAGATACGCAGTATTTT.

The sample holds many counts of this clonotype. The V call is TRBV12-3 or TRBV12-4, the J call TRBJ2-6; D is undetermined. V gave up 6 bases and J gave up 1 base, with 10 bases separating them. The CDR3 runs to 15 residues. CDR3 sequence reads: CASSMRTSGANVLTF. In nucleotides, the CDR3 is TGTGCCAGCAGCATGAGAACATCTGGGGCCAACGTCCTGACTTTC.

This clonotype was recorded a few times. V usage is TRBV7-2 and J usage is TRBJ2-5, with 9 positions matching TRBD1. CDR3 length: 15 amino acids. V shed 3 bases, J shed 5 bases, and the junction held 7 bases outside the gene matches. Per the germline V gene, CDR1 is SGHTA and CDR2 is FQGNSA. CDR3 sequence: CASSFITGGRETQYF. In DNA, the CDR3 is TGTGCCAGCAGCTTTATTACAGGGGGCAGGGAGACCCAGTACTTC. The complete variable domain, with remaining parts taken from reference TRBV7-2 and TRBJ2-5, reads GAGVSQSPSNKVTEKGKDVELRCDPISGHTALYWYRQSLGQGLEFLIYFQGNSAPDKSGLPSDRFSAERTGGSVSTLTIQRTQQEDSAVYLCASSFITGGRETQYFGPGTRLLVL.

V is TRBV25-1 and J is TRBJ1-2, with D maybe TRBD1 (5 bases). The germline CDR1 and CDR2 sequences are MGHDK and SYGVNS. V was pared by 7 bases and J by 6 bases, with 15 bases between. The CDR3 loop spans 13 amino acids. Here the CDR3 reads CASTQGARNGYTF. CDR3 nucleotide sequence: TGTGCCAGCACCCAAGGGGCCAGGAATGGCTACACCTTC.

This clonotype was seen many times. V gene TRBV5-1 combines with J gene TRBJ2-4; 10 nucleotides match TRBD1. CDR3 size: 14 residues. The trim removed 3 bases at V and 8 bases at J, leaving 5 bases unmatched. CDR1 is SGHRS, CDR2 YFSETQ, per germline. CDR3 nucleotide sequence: TGCGCCAGCAGCTCCCGGGACAGGGGTGACATTCAGTACTTC. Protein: CASSSRDRGDIQYF.

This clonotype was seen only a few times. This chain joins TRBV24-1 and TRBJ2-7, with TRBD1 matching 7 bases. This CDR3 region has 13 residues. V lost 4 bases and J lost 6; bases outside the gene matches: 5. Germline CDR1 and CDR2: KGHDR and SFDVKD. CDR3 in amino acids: CATSDLDRAEQYF. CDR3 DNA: TGTGCCACCAGTGACCTCGACAGGGCCGAGCAGTACTTC.

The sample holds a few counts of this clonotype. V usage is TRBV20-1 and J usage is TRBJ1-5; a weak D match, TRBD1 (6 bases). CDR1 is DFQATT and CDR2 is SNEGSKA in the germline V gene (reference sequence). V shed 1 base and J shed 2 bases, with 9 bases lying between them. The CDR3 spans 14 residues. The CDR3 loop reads CSARGGGGNQPQHF. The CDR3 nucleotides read TGCAGTGCTAGAGGAGGGGGAGGCAATCAGCCCCAGCATTTT.

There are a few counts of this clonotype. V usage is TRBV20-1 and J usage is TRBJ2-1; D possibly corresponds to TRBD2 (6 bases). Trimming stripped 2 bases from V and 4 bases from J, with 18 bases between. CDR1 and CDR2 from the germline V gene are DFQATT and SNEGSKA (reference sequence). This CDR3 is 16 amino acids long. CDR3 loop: CSARLGAGSIYNEQFF. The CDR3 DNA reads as TGCAGTGCTAGATTAGGAGCGGGTTCGATTTACAATGAGCAGTTCTTC.

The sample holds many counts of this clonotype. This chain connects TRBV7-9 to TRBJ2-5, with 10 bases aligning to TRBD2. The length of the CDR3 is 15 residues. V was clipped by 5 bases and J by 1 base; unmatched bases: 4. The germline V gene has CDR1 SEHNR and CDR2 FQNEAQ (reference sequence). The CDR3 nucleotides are TGTGCCAGCAGCCGCAGCGGGAGGGCCCAAGAGACCCAGTACTTC. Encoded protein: CASSRSGRAQETQYF.